Below are 7 T cell receptor beta chains sequenced from a single sample in a study of blood T cell repertoires in COVID-19. Sequencing was performed with immunoSEQ multiplex PCR; in TCRdb, only in-frame clones are kept and a portion is missing. In the table there are around 430,000 clones, 80% to 90% of which are singletons. The sequencing sample was made of PBMCs or T cells enriched from blood (not recorded which). Receptors were obtained from a woman in her forties or fifties who had recovered from COVID-19.

This clone was seen once. The chain is built from TRBV24-1 and TRBJ1-5; 7 bases agree with TRBD1. Unmatched junction bases numbered 6, after V lost 4 bases and J lost 4 bases. The CDR3 is 15 amino acids. Germline CDR1 and CDR2: KGHDR and SFDVKD. The CDR3 here is CATSEGQGGNQPQHF. The CDR3, as DNA: TGTGCCACCAGTGAGGGCCAGGGGGGAAATCAGCCCCAGCATTTT.

The chain joins TRBV27 to TRBJ1-2; D call uncertain. Germline V gene sequence: CDR1 MNHEY, CDR2 SMNVEV (reference sequence). Between the trimmed V and J ends, which lost 3 bases and 8 bases, there was a span of 19 bases. This CDR3 spans 15 amino acids. The CDR3 loop is CASSFSGPIGPGYTF. The CDR3, as DNA: TGTGCCAGCAGTTTTAGCGGGCCTATTGGACCCGGCTACACCTTC.

This clone has a single count. The J gene is TRBJ1-4, the V gene TRBV28, with D possibly TRBD1 on 6 matching bases. Trimming removed 5 bases from V and 4 bases from J, with 14 bases in between. CDR1 and CDR2 from the germline V gene are MDHEN and SYDVKM. This CDR3 is 15 amino acids long. CDR3 nucleotides: TGTGCCAGCAGTCCACAGGGCCGCGTTAATGAAAAACTGTTTTTT. Protein: CASSPQGRVNEKLFF.

The V gene is TRBV19, the J gene TRBJ1-2; a possible D gene is TRBD1 (5 bases). This CDR3 region has 14 residues. V lost 6 bases to trimming and J lost 8 bases, with 19 bases between them. Germline lookup yields CDR1 LNHDA and CDR2 SQIVND (reference sequence). CDR3 in DNA: TGTGCCAGTAGAGATACCGGGACTGCGGCGGGCTACACCTTC. Translated, it gives CASRDTGTAAGYTF.

The rearrangement links TRBV12-3 or TRBV12-4 to TRBJ1-5, with 7 bases matching TRBD1. With 8 bases clipped from V and 6 bases from J, the junction kept 4 bases outside the gene matches. This CDR3 region has 12 residues. The CDR3 bases are TGTGCCAGCCAAACAGGGGTTCAGCCCCAGCATTTT. This codes for CASQTGVQPQHF.

The CDR3, as DNA: TGTGCCACCAGTGACCGACCCCCCCAGGTAGATACGCAGTATTTT. This encodes CATSDRPPQVDTQYF. This chain links TRBV24-1 with TRBJ2-3, with D uncertain. The CDR3 has 15 residues. CDR1 and CDR2 (germline): KGHDR, SFDVKD. Trimming took off 4 bases at V and 5 bases at J, with 15 bases between the two ends.

CDR3 region: CASSVGLHAQETQYF. The CDR3 nucleotides read TGTGCCAGCAGCGTCGGACTACATGCCCAAGAGACCCAGTACTTC. V is TRBV9 and J is TRBJ2-5; D perhaps matches TRBD2 (6 bases). In germline, CDR1 is SGDLS, CDR2 YYNGEE. This CDR3 comprises 15 residues. V was pared by 2 bases and J by 1 base, with 12 bases between.